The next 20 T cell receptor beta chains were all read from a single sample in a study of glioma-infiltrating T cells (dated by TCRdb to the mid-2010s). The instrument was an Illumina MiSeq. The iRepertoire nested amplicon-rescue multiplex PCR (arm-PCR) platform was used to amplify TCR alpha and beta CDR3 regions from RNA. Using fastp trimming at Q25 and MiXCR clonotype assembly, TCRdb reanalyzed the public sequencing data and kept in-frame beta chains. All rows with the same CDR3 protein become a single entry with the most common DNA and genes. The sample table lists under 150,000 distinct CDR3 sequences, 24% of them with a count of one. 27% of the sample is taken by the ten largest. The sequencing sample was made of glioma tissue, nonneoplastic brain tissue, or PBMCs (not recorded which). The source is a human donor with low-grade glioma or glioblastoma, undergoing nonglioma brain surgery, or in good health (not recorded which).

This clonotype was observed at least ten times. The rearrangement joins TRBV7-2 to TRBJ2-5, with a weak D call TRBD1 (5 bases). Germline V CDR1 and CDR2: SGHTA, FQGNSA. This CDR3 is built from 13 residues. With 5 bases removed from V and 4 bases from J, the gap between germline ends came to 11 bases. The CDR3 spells CASSPDQGETQYF. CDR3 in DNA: TGTGCCAGCAGCCCGGACCAGGGAGAGACCCAGTACTTC.

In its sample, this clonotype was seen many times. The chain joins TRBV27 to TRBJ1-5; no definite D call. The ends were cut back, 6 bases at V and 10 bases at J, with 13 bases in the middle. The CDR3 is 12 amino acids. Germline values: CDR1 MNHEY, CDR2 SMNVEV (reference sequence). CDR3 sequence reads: CASRSVPGPQHF. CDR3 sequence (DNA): TGTGCCAGCAGATCCGTCCCGGGACCCCAGCATTTT.

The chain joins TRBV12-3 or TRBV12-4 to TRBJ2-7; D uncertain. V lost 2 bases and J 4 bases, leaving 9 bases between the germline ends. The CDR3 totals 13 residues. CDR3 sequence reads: CASSLTSGYEQYV. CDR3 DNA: TGTGCCAGCAGTTTAACCTCCGGGTACGAGCAGTACGTC.

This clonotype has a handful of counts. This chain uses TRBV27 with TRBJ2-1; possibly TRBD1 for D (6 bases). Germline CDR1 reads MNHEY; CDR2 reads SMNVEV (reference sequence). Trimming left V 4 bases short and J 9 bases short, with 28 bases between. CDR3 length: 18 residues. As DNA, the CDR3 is TGTGCCAGCAGTTCCTACCGCGCTCGACAGGTCCCAGGTCCTGAGCAGTTCTTC. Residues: CASSSYRARQVPGPEQFF.

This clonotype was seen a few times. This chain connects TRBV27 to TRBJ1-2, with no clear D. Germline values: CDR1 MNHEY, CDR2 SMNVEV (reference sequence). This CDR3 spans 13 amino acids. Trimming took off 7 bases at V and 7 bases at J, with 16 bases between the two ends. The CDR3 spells CASKAQSSRGYTF. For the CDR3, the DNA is TGTGCCAGCAAAGCGCAATCGAGTCGTGGCTACACCTTC.

The CDR3 coding sequence is TGTGCCAGCAGCTTAGAAAGTCTAGGCAACCCGAAAATCGGAGAGCTGTTTTTT. Protein product: CASSLESLGNPKIGELFF. V is TRBV7-8 and J is TRBJ2-2; D remains ambiguous. The CDR3 is 18 amino acids. CDR1 SGHVS and CDR2 FQNEAQ come from the germline V gene. Trimming took 1 base from V and 11 from J, leaving 26 bases between them.

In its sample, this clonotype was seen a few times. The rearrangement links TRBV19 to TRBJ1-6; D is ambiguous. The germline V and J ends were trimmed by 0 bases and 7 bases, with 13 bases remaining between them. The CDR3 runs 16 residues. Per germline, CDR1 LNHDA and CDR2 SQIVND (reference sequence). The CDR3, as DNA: TGTGCCAGTAGTATAGATATATCTTGGTTGAATTCACCCCTCCACTTT. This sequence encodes CASSIDISWLNSPLHF.

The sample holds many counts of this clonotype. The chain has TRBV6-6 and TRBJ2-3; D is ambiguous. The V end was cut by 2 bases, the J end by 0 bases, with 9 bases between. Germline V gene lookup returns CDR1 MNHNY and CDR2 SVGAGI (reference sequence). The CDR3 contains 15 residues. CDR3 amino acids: CASSYAQFSTDTQYF. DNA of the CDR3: TGTGCCAGCAGTTACGCACAGTTTAGCACAGATACGCAGTATTTT.

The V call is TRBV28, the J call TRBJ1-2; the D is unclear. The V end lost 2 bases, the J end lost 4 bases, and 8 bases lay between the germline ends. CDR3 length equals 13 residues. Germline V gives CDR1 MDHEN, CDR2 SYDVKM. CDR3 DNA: TGTGCCAGCAGTTTAGGACTCGTCTATGGCTACACCTTC. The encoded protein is CASSLGLVYGYTF.

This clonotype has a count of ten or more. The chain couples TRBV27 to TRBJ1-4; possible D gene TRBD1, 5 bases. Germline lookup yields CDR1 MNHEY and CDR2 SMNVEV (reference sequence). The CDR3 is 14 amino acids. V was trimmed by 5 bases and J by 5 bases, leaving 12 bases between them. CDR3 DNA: TGTGCCAGCAGTCAAGCGGGGGGGAATGAAAAACTGTTTTTT. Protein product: CASSQAGGNEKLFF.

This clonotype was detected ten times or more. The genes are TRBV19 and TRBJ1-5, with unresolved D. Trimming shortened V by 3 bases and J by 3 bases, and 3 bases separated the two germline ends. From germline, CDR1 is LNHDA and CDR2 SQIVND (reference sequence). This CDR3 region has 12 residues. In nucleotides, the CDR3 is TGTGCCAGTAGTATCCTCAATCAGCCCCAGCATTTT. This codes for CASSILNQPQHF.

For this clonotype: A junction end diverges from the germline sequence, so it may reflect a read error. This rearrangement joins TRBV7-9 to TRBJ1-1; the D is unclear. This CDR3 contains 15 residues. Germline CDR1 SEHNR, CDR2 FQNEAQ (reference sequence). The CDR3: CASSRSVADNTEAFF. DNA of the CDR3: TGCGCCAGCAGCCGCTCGGTTGCCGATAACACTGAAGCTTTCTTT.

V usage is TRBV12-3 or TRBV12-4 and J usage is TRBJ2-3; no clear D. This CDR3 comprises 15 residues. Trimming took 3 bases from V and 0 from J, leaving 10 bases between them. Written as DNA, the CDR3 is TGTGCCAGCAGTTTGACGATTCTTAGCACAGATACGCAGTATTTT. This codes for CASSLTILSTDTQYF.

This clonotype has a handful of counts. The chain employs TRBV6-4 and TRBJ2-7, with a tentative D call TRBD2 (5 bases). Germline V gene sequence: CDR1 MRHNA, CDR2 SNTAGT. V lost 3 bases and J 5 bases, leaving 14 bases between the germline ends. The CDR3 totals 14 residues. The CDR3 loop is CASSEDGDRDEQYV. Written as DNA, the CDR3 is TGTGCCAGCAGTGAGGACGGGGATAGGGACGAGCAGTACGTC.

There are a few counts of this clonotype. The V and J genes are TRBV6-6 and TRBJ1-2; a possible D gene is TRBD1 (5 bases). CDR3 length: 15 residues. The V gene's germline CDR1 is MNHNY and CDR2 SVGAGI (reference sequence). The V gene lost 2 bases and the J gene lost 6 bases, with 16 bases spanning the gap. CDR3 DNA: TGTGCCAGCAGTTACGGAGGACACCGAAGGGATGGCTACACCTTC. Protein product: CASSYGGHRRDGYTF.

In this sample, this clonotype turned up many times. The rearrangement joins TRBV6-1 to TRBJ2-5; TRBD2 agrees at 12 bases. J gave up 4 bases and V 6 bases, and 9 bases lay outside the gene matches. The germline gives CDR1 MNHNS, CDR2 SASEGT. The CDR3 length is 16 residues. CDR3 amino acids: CASSPHGLAGPETQYF. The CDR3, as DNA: TGTGCCAGCAGCCCCCACGGACTAGCGGGGCCAGAGACCCAGTACTTC.

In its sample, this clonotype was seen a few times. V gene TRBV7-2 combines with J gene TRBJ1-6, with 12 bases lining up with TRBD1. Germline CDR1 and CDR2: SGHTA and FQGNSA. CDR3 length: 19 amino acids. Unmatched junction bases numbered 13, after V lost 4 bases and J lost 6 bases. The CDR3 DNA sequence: TGTGCCAGCAGCTCCGTCCCGGGACAGGGGGCGCGACGTAATTCACCCCTCCACTTT. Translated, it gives CASSSVPGQGARRNSPLHF.

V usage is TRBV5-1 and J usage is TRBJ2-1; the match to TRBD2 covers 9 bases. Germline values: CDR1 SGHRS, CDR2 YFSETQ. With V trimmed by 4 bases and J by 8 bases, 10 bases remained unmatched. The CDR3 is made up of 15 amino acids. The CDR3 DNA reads TGCGCCAGCAGCAAGCCCGGGACTAGCCGCGATGAGCAGTTCTTC. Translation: CASSKPGTSRDEQFF.

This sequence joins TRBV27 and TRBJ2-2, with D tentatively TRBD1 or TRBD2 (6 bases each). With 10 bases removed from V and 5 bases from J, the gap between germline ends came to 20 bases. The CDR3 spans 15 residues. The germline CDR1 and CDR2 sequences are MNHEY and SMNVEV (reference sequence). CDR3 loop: CATRGQGTGTGELFF. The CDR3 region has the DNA TGTGCCACTCGCGGTCAGGGGACTGGAACCGGGGAGCTGTTTTTT.

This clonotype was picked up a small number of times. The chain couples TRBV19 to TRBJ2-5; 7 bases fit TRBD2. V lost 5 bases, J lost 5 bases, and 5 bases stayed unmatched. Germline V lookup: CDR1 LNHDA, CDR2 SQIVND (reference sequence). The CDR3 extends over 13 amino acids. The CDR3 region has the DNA TGTGCCAGTAGTCGGGGGGTTGCCGAGACCCAGTACTTC. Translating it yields CASSRGVAETQYF.